The rows below give T cell receptor beta chains drawn from one sample of a study of tumor and adjacent non-tumor tissue in lung cancer. MiXCR was run by TCRdb on the multiplex PCR reads, yielding one entry per CDR3 protein. The profile shows 70,000 to 90,000 distinct CDR3 sequences, 80% to 90% of them singletons. Sequencing was carried out using distant non-tumor lung tissue. These receptors all come from a man aged 60 to 69 with non-small cell lung cancer. Each CDR3 is given with its conserved first and last residue. D genes are given only for firm matches. Expanded clones are given a class, and other clones once, few, many or no size at all.

>.|TRBJ2-7|.|TRBV20-1
TGCAATGCTAGCTCCCCCATCTGGAGGTATGAGCAGTACTTC
CNASSPIWRYEQYF
>.|TRBJ1-1|TRBD1|TRBV5-6
TGTGGCAGCAGCTTGGCGTACCGGGACAGGGGTCCATGGTTGAACACTGAAGCTTTATTT
CGSSLAYRDRGPWLNTEALF
>.|TRBJ2-1|.|TRBV5-1
TGTGCCAGCAGCTTGGGGCTAGGGAACTTCAGCTCCTACAATGAGCAGTTCTTC
CASSLGLGNFSSYNEQFF
>.|TRBJ2-1|TRBD1|TRBV20-1
TGCACTGCTCGGAGCCGGACAGGAAGCCGGAGAGGTGAGCAGTTCTTC
CTARSRTGSRRGEQFF
>.|TRBJ1-2|TRBD1|TRBV6-1
TGTGCCAGTAGGACGGGACAGAGCTATATCTACACCTTC
CASRTGQSYIYTF
>.|TRBJ2-7|.|TRBV11-1
TGTGCCAGCAGCTCAGCGATTCGTGACAAGTCCTACGAGCAGTACTTC
CASSSAIRDKSYEQYF
>.|TRBJ2-3|.|TRBV20-1
TGCAGTGCTATGGGGATGGCTATAGGCGTGCAGTATTTT
CSAMGMAIGVQYF
>.|TRBJ2-1|TRBD2|TRBV11-1
TGTGCTAGGAGCTTATCTCGGCTAGCGGGAGGCAACAATGAGCAGATCTTC
CARSLSRLAGGNNEQIF
>.|TRBJ2-1|.|TRBV11-3
TGTGCCAGCAGCTTAGACCTACTAGGGGGAGTAGGTAATGAGCAGTTCTTC
CASSLDLLGGVGNEQFF
>.|TRBJ1-2|.|TRBV4-2
TGTGTCAGTGGCCCCCCTGCGGGGACGGAGGGGGATGGCTACACCTTC
CVSGPPAGTEGDGYTF
>.|TRBJ1-3|.|TRBV13
TGTGCCAGCAGCTTAGGTCAGGCAGGGGCTGGGAACACCATATATTTT
CASSLGQAGAGNTIYF
>.|TRBJ1-1|.|TRBV11-2
TGTGCCGGCAGCTTGAGACGGGACACTGAAGCTTTCTTT
CAGSLRRDTEAFF
>.|TRBJ1-6|.|TRBV11-2
TGTGCCAGCAAAGAAATGACTGAATATAATTCACCCCTCCACTTT
CASKEMTEYNSPLHF
>.|TRBJ2-7|.|TRBV4-2
TGTCCCAGCAGCCAAGGGCAGGGGTTGGGATGCGAGCAGTACTTC
CPSSQGQGLGCEQYF
>many|TRBJ2-5|.|TRBV2
TGTGCCAGCAGAACTGGCACGGAGACCCAGTACTTC
CASRTGTETQYF
>.|TRBJ1-6|.|TRBV11-2
TGTGCCAGCAACTTAGGAGGGGACAATAATTCGCCCCTCCTCTTT
CASNLGGDNNSPLLF
>.|TRBJ2-5|TRBD2|TRBV11-3
TGTGCCAGCGGCACTAGGGTGCGGGGGGAGGCCCAGTACTTC
CASGTRVRGEAQYF
>.|TRBJ2-2|.|TRBV29-1
TGCAGTGCAGAAAAGGGGGACACGGTCACCGGGGAGCTGTTTTTT
CSAEKGDTVTGELFF
>.|TRBJ2-5|.|TRBV6-5
TGTGCCAGCAGTGGTACCGGGATCGCGGGCGTCCAGTACTTC
CASSGTGIAGVQYF
>.|TRBJ2-1|.|TRBV11-2
TGTGCCAACAGCTTAGAACCTTACAATGAGCAGTCCTTC
CANSLEPYNEQSF
>.|TRBJ1-1|.|TRBV5-4
TGTACCAGCAGAGCACCGGGGGCGGCGGGGACTGAAGCTTTCTTT
CTSRAPGAAGTEAFF
>.|TRBJ2-6|.|TRBV11-2
TGTACCAGCAGTCCTATTTATGGTGCCAACGTCCTGACTTTC
CTSSPIYGANVLTF
>many|TRBJ1-1|.|TRBV6-2/TRBV6-3
TGTGCCAGCAGGCTATCGGGACCACGAACGGCTGAAGCTTTCTTT
CASRLSGPRTAEAFF
>.|TRBJ2-7|.|TRBV11-3
TGTGCCAGCAGCTTCGGGGGTCACAAGCAGTACTTC
CASSFGGHKQYF
>.|TRBJ2-2|TRBD2|TRBV11-3
TGTGCCAGCAGCTCCTGGGGAGCGGGAGGATACGGAGCCGGGGAGCTGTTCTTT
CASSSWGAGGYGAGELFF
>.|TRBJ1-2|TRBD1|TRBV20-1
TGCAGTGCTAGAGACCTCAGGACAGGGGGCGCGGGATATGGCTACCCCTTC
CSARDLRTGGAGYGYPF
>many|TRBJ2-1|.|TRBV20-1
TGCAGTGCTAGTCGCCCAGGGAATGAGCAGTTCTTC
CSASRPGNEQFF
>.|TRBJ1-2|.|TRBV4-1
TGTGCCAACAGCCAAGGCCGGGGTCCTAACTATGGCTACATCTTC
CANSQGRGPNYGYIF
>.|TRBJ2-1|.|TRBV20-1
TGCAGTGTTAGAGGGCTCAATTCCTACAATGAGCGGTTCTTC
CSVRGLNSYNERFF
>many|TRBJ1-5|.|TRBV20-1
TGCAGTGCCTCGCAGGGTCAGGGTCAGCCCCAGCATTTT
CSASQGQGQPQHF
>many|TRBJ2-7|TRBD1|TRBV6-5
TGTGCCAGCAGAGACCGGGACAGGGTAACCTACGAGCAGTACTTC
CASRDRDRVTYEQYF
>.|TRBJ2-1|.|TRBV20-1
TGCAGTGCATCAGGGTTCGATGAGCAGCTCTTC
CSASGFDEQLF
>few|TRBJ1-2|TRBD1|TRBV7-9
TGTGCCAGCAGCTTAGTAGGACAGGGGTCCGGTGGCTACACCTTC
CASSLVGQGSGGYTF
>.|TRBJ2-3|.|TRBV5-5
TGTGCCAGTAGCCATGCGGGGAGAAGGGCAGATACGCAGTATTTT
CASSHAGRRADTQYF
>.|TRBJ1-1|TRBD1|TRBV11-1
TGTGCCAGCAGAACGCAGGGGGACACTGAAGCTTTCTTT
CASRTQGDTEAFF
>.|TRBJ2-7|TRBD2|TRBV6-5
TGTGCCAGCAGTTGCCGTTCGACTAGCGGCTACGAGCAGTACTTC
CASSCRSTSGYEQYF
>.|TRBJ2-5|TRBD1|TRBV7-3
TGTGCCAGTAGCTTTCGACAGGGTGGCGCGGAGAGCCAGTACTTC
CASSFRQGGAESQYF
>.|TRBJ2-5|.|TRBV6-5
TGTGTCAGCAGTTACCAGGGACGGCACCAAGAGACCCGGTACTTC
CVSSYQGRHQETRYF
>once|TRBJ2-7|.|TRBV28
TGTGTCAGCAAACTAACCGGAGTCTCCTACGAGCAGTACTTC
CVSKLTGVSYEQYF
>.|TRBJ1-1|.|TRBV5-6
TGTGCCAGCGGCTTGCCTCAGGGCAGTGAAGCATTCTTT
CASGLPQGSEAFF
>.|TRBJ1-5|.|TRBV20-1
TGCAGTGCAAACGATGGGATGACATGGCTACTGACCACAAATAAGCCCCAGCCTTTT
CSANDGMTWLLTTNKPQPF
>.|TRBJ2-5|.|TRBV6-6
TGTGCCAGCAGCCCTGTAGAGGTCCAGTACTTC
CASSPVEVQYF
>.|TRBJ2-6|.|TRBV4-2
TGTGCCAGCGACCAAGAGTTGAGTCATGGGGCCAACGTCCTGACTTTC
CASDQELSHGANVLTF
>.|TRBJ2-4|.|TRBV24-1
TGTACCACGAGTGATTTAAACATTCAGTACTTC
CTTSDLNIQYF
>.|TRBJ1-1|.|TRBV28
TGTGCCAGCAGTTCAGCAGCGGGGCTTCTCGCTGAAGCTTTCTTT
CASSSAAGLLAEAFF
>.|TRBJ2-7|.|TRBV4-2
TGTGCCAGCAACCATAACTCCTACGACCAGTACTTC
CASNHNSYDQYF
>.|TRBJ2-7|.|TRBV29-1
TGCAGCGTTGACCCGAGACACCGGGGGACCTACGAGCAATACTTC
CSVDPRHRGTYEQYF
>once|TRBJ1-1|.|TRBV5-4
TGTACCAGCAGCGCTACAGAGGTGCGCGCTGAAGCTTTCTTT
CTSSATEVRAEAFF
>.|TRBJ2-5|TRBD2|TRBV5-1
TGCGCCAGCAGCTTGGCAGCTAGCGGGAGTGGTGAGACCCAGTACTTC
CASSLAASGSGETQYF
>.|TRBJ1-1|.|TRBV4-2
TGTGCCACTAGCCAAGTCGGACAGCTTGAGAACACTGAAGATTTCTTT
CATSQVGQLENTEDFF
>.|TRBJ2-3|.|TRBV5-4
TGTGCCAGCACCGGGGATAGTACAGATACGCAGTATTTT
CASTGDSTDTQYF
>few|TRBJ2-5|.|TRBV29-1
TGCAGCGTTGGAGTAGGGCCCAACCAAGAGACCCAGTACTTC
CSVGVGPNQETQYF
>.|TRBJ2-3|.|TRBV20-1
TGCAGTGCTAGCCTGGTTTCAGGCACATATACGCAGTATTTT
CSASLVSGTYTQYF
>.|TRBJ2-2|.|TRBV6-2/TRBV6-3
TGTGACAGCAGTGCCCCCCGGGAGAGACGAACCGGGGAGCTGTTTTTT
CDSSAPRERRTGELFF
>.|TRBJ1-1|TRBD1|TRBV11-3
TGTGCCAGCACCTTACATGGGGACAGGGTGAACACTGAAGCTTCCTTT
CASTLHGDRVNTEASF
>medium-sized|TRBJ2-3|.|TRBV10-1
TGCGCCAGCAGTGAGGAGGCCGGGACCCACAGCACAGATACGCAGTATTTT
CASSEEAGTHSTDTQYF
>.|TRBJ2-1|.|TRBV10-1
TGCGCCAGCAGTGAAAATCCAGATTCCTACATTAAGCAGTTCTTC
CASSENPDSYIKQFF
>once|TRBJ2-3|TRBD2|TRBV20-1
TGCAGTGTCTACCCAGCGGGGGCCACAGGTACGCAGTATTTT
CSVYPAGATGTQYF
>.|TRBJ2-3|.|TRBV11-3
TGTGCCAGCAGCTTCGTGACAGACACAGATACACAGTATTTT
CASSFVTDTDTQYF